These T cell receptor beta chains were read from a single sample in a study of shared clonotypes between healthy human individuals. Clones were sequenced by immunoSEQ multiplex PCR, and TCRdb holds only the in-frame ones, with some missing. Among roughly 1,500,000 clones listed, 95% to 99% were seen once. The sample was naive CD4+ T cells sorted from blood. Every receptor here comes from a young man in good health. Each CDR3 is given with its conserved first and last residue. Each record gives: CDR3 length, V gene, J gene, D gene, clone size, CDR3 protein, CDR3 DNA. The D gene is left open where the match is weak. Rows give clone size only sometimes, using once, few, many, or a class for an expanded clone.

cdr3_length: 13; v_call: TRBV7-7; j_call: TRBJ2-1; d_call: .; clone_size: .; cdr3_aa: CAAGPVEYNEQFF; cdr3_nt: TGTGCCGCCGGGCCCGTAGAATACAATGAGCAGTTCTTC
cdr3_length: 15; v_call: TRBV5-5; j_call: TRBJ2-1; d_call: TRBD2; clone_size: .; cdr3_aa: CASTEGLPQYNEQFF; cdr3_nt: TGTGCCAGCACCGAGGGACTACCTCAATACAATGAGCAGTTCTTC
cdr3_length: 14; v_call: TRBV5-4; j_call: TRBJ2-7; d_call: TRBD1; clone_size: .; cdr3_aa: CASSLGQGIYEQYF; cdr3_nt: TGTGCCAGCAGCTTAGGACAGGGAATCTACGAGCAGTACTTC
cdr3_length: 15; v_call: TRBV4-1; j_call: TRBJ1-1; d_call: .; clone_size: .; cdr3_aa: CASSQGPEHGTEAFF; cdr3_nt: TGCGCCAGCAGCCAAGGTCCCGAACACGGAACTGAAGCTTTCTTT
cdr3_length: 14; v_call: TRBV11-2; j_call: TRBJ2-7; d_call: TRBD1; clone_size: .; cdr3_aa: CASSLGRTGNEQYF; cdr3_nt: TGTGCCAGCAGCTTAGGGAGGACAGGAAACGAGCAGTACTTC
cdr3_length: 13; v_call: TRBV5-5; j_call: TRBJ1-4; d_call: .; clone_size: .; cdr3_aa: CASSPDPNEKLFF; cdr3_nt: TGTGCCAGCAGCCCTGACCCTAATGAAAAACTGTTTTTT
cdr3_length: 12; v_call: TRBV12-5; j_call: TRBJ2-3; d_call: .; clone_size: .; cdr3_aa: CASGSNTNTQYF; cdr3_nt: TGTGCTAGTGGTTCAAATACGAATACGCAGTATTTT
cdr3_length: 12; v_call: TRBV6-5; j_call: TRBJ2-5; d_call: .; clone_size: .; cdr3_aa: CASSLWGETQYF; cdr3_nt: TGTGCCAGCAGCCTCTGGGGGGAGACCCAGTACTTC
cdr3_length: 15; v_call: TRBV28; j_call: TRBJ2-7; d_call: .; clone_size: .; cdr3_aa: CASTQGHKISYEQYF; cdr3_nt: TGTGCCAGCACTCAAGGTCACAAAATTTCCTACGAGCAGTACTTC
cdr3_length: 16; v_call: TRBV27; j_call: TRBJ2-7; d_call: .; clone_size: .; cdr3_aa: CASSLSGRGDSYEQYF; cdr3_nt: TGTGCCAGCAGTTTATCGGGGAGAGGGGACTCCTACGAGCAGTACTTC
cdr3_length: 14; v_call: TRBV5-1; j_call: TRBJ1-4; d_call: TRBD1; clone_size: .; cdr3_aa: CASSRDRGNEKLFF; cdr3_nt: TGCGCCAGCAGCCGTGACAGGGGTAATGAAAAACTGTTTTTT
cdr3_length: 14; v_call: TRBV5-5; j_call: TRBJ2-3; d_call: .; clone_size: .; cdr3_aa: CASSSRTSTDTQYF; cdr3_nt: TGTGCCAGCAGCTCTCGGACAAGCACAGATACGCAGTATTTT
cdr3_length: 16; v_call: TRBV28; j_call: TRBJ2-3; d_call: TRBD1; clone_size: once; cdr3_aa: CASSPRTGIGTDTQYF; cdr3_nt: TGTGCCAGCAGTCCAAGGACAGGGATCGGCACAGATACGCAGTATTTT
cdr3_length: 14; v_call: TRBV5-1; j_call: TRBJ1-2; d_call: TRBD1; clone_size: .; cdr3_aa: CASSLVTGAHFYTF; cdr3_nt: TGCGCCAGCAGCTTGGTGACAGGGGCCCATTTCTACACCTTC
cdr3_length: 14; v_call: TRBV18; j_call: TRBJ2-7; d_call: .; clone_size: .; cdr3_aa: CASSPQASKYEQYF; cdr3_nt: TGTGCCAGCTCACCACAGGCTAGCAAGTACGAGCAGTACTTC
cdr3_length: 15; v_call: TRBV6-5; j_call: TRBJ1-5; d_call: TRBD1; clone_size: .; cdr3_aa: CASRPTGTTNQPQHF; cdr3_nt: TGTGCCAGCAGGCCGACAGGGACGACTAATCAGCCCCAGCATTTT
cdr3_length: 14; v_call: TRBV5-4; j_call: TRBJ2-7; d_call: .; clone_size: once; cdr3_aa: CASSLPGSPYEQYF; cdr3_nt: TGTGCCAGCAGCCTACCGGGATCCCCCTACGAGCAGTACTTC
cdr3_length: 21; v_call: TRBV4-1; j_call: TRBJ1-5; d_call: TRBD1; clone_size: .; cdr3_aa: CASSQEMDGTGPWYSNQPQHF; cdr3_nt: TGCGCCAGCAGCCAAGAGATGGACGGGACAGGACCATGGTATAGCAATCAGCCCCAGCATTTT
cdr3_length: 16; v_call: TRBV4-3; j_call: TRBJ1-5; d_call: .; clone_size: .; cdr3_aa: CASSQRLAGLNQPQHF; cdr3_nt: TGCGCCAGCAGCCAGAGGCTGGCCGGGCTCAATCAGCCCCAGCATTTT
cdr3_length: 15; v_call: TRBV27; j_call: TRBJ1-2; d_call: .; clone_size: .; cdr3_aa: CASSLIPGPLYGYTF; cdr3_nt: TGTGCCAGCAGTCTAATCCCTGGGCCTCTCTATGGCTACACCTTC
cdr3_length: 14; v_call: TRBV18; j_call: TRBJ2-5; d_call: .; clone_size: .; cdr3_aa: CASSPAGVGETQYF; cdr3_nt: TGTGCCAGCTCACCTGCAGGGGTAGGGGAGACCCAGTACTTC
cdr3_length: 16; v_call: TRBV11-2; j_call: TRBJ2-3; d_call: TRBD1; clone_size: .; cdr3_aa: CASRRPGQGSTDTQYF; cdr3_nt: TGTGCCAGTAGGAGACCGGGACAGGGTAGCACAGATACGCAGTATTTT
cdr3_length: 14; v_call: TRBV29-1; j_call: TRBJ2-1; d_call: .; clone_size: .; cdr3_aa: CSVEGQGSYNEQFF; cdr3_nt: TGCAGCGTTGAGGGGCAGGGCTCCTACAATGAGCAGTTCTTC
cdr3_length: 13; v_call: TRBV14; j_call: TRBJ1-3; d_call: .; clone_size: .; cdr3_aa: CASSQAGSNTIYF; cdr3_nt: TGTGCCAGCAGCCAAGCAGGGAGTAACACCATATATTTT
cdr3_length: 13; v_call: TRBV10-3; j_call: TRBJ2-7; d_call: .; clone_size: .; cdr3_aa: CAISGIREDEQYF; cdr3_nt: TGTGCCATCAGTGGAATACGGGAAGACGAGCAGTACTTC
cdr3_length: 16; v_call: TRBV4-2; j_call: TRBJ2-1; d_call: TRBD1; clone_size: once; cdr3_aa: CASSQDPQGEYNEQFF; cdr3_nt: TGTGCCAGCAGCCAAGATCCACAGGGGGAGTACAATGAGCAGTTCTTC
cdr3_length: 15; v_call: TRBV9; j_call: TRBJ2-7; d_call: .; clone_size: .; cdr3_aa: CASTWGGARSYEQYF; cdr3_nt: TGTGCCAGCACCTGGGGGGGCGCGAGGTCCTACGAGCAGTACTTC
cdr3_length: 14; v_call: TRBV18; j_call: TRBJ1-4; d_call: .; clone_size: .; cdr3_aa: CASSPRSTNEKLFF; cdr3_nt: TGTGCCAGCTCACCACGTTCAACTAATGAAAAACTGTTTTTT
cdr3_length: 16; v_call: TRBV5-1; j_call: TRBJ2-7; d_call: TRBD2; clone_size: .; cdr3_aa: CASSLGGGRNSYEQYF; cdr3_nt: TGCGCCAGCAGCTTGGGCGGCGGGAGGAACTCCTACGAGCAGTACTTC
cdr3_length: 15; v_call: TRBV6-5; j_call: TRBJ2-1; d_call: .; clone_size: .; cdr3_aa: CASSYGGSYNNEQFF; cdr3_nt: TGTGCCAGCAGTTATGGTGGGAGTTATAACAATGAGCAGTTCTTC
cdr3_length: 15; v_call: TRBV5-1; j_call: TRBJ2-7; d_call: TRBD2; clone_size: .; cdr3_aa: CASSRLAGAANEQYF; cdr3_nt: TGCGCCAGCAGCCGTCTAGCGGGAGCCGCTAACGAGCAGTACTTC